Sequencing of this T cell receptor (beta chain) was carried out in a study of response to subunit inactivated influenza vaccine listed by TCRdb under 2018. Study-level background: The study used deep quantitative T cell receptor repertoire profiling to track responses to a trivalent subunit inactivated influenza vaccine.

Library generation was performed with RT-PCR. The sequencing machine was an Illumina HiSeq 2500. TCRdb reprocessing: public reads trimmed at Q25 with fastp, clones called with MiXCR, in-frame beta chains kept. Under each unique CDR3 protein, matching rows form one entry showing the most common genes and DNA. The sample table holds around 850,000 distinct CDR3 sequences, of which approximately 17% were seen once. In total, the top ten clones hold under 13% of the sample. This clonotype was observed a few times. The antigen it binds to is not known. Within one base of it there is no much larger clone, and no base qualities were kept. The germline V gene specifies SQVTM as CDR1 and ANQGSEA as CDR2. The CDR3 starts with the cysteine, ends with the phenylalanine, and has 13 residues. Only the CDR3 region is kept as DNA, spanning 39 bases read in frame from base 1. V drops 6 bases and J drops 8 bases, leaving 16 bases in between.

Study-wide findings and limitations: The authors proposed that each seasonal influenza vaccination may bring in only a limited number of new T cells.

The sequence links TRBV29-1 to TRBJ1-4, with no confidently assigned D gene. This receptor was identified in a man aged 45-65 years who received an inactivated influenza vaccine. Donor details come from another sample of the same person, matched by shared clones. Sequencing used PBMCs from blood, obtained roughly 5 days after vaccination. At the DNA level, the sequence is TGCAGCGTGCCGTCGGGGTCCCGGGAAAAACTGTTTTTT. Translated, it reads CSVPSGSREKLFF.